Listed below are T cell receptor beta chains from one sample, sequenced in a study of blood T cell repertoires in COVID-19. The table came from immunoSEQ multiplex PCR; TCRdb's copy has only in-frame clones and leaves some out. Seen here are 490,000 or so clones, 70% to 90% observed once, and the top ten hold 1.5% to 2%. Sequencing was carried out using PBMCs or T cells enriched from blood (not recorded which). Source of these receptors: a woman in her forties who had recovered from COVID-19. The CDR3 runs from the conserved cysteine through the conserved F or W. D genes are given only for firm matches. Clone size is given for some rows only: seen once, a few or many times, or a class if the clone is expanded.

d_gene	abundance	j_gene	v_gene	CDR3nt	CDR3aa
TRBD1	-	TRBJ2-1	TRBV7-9	TGTGCCAGCAGCCCTCGGGACAGGGTCGACAGCTCCTACAATGAGCAGTTCTTC	CASSPRDRVDSSYNEQFF
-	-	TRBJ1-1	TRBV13	TGTGCCAGCAGCTTATTGGTGCGGAATCGGGTAAACACTGAAGCTTTCTTT	CASSLLVRNRVNTEAFF
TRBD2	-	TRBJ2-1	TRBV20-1	TGCAGTGCTAGTAGGTCCAGCGGGAGGAACTCCTACAATGAGCAGTTCTTC	CSASRSSGRNSYNEQFF
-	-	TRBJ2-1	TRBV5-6	TGTGCCAGCAGCTTGGGGAGGGCCTACAATGAGCAGTTCTTC	CASSLGRAYNEQFF
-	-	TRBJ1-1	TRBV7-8	TGTGCCAGCAGCCGAGACAGGCCCATGAACACTGAAGCTTTCTTT	CASSRDRPMNTEAFF
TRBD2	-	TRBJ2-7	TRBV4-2	TGTGCCAGCAGCCAAGATGAGGGACTAGTGAGTGAGCAGTACTTC	CASSQDEGLVSEQYF
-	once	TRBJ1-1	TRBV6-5	TGTGCCAGCAGTTACTCAAGGGGTCCCTTGAACACTGAAGCTTTCTTT	CASSYSRGPLNTEAFF
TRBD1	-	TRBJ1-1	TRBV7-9	TGTGCCAGCAGACCCCCGGACAGGCTTGGGGAAGCTTTCTTT	CASRPPDRLGEAFF
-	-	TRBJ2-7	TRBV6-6	TGTGCCAGCGGATCGGGTAAATCCTACGAGCAGTACTTC	CASGSGKSYEQYF
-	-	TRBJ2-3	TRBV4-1	TGCGCCAGCAGCCAAAGAAGTCTTAGCGCAGATACGCAGTATTTT	CASSQRSLSADTQYF
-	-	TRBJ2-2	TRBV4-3	TGCGCCAGCAGCCAAGACCTAGGCGGGGAGCTGTTTTTT	CASSQDLGGELFF
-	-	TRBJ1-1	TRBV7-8	TGTGCCAGCAGCTCCACCGGGACTCTGGGGACTGAAGCTTTCTTT	CASSSTGTLGTEAFF
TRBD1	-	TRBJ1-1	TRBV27	TGTGCCAGCAGTTTCCTCGGACAGGGTACAATGAACACTGAAGCTTTCTTT	CASSFLGQGTMNTEAFF
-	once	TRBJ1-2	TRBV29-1	TGCAGCGTTGAAGGGACAGAGACATATGGCTACACCTTC	CSVEGTETYGYTF
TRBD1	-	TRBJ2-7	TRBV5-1	TGCGCCAGCAGCTTAGGGTCCGGGACAGGGGGCTACGAGCAGTACTTC	CASSLGSGTGGYEQYF
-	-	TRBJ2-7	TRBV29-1	TGCAGCGCTAACAGGGACCTCGAGCAGTACTTC	CSANRDLEQYF
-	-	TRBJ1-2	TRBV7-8	TGTGCCAGCAGCTTAGAAGGGGGTCGCTTCTATGGCTACACCTTC	CASSLEGGRFYGYTF
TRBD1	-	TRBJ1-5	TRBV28	TGTGCCAGCAGTTTCAAGACAGGGGCTTTGAGCAATCAGCCCCAGCATTTT	CASSFKTGALSNQPQHF
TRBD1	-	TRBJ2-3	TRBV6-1	TGTGCCAGCAGTGAAGCAGGGGGCTATGCAGATACGCAGTATTTT	CASSEAGGYADTQYF
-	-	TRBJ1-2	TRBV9	TGTGCCAGCAGCGCGTCCGGGGTGTCGTATGGCTACACCTTC	CASSASGVSYGYTF